Shown below are 16 T cell receptor beta chains from a single sample sequenced in a study of T cells expressing NK-cell markers. With the 5' RACE reads reprocessed, TCRdb shows one record per CDR3 protein and no DNA. Here the sample table reports 500,000 to 700,000 distinct CDR3 sequences. Specimen: blood T cells: a sorted CD56 or NKG2C T cell subset, CD4+ or CD8+ T cells, or bulk PBMC T cells (not recorded which). The source of these receptors is a man younger than 35 in good health.

The CDR3 here is CASRSGTGGRRETQYF. This chain connects TRBV6-2 or TRBV6-3 to TRBJ2-5; TCRdb names TRBD1, which stays unverified in the absence of DNA. CDR3 length equals 16 residues. Looked up from germline, CDR1 is MNHEY and CDR2 is SVGEGT.

CDR3 region: CASSLGKNQAGEQYF. The rearrangement links TRBV11-2 to TRBJ2-7; TCRdb gives TRBD2 as the D gene, but with no DNA this cannot be confirmed. The germline CDR1 and CDR2 sequences are SGHAT and FQNNGV. The CDR3 is 15 residues long.

The chain recombines TRBV7-8 with TRBJ2-2; the TCRdb D gene call, TRBD2, has no DNA to confirm it. From germline, CDR1 is SGHVS and CDR2 FQNEAQ. CDR3 length equals 17 residues. CDR3 in amino acids: CASSSRLAGANTGELFF.

This chain uses TRBV12-3 or TRBV12-4 with TRBJ2-7; with no DNA, the TCRdb D assignment of TRBD2 cannot be verified. This CDR3 has 17 residues. Here the CDR3 reads CASSSGLAGDFTYEQYF.

V gene TRBV2 combines with J gene TRBJ2-4; TCRdb's D call, TRBD1, is unchecked because there is no DNA. The CDR3 is 14 amino acids. The V gene's germline CDR1 is SNHLY and CDR2 FYNNEI. The CDR3 protein is CATIPSGTGNIQYF.

The chain recombines TRBV4-3 with TRBJ2-7; the TRBD1 assignment by TCRdb is unverifiable without DNA. This CDR3 contains 14 residues. Germline assignment: CDR1 LGHNA and CDR2 YSLEER. This CDR3 is CASSLGQGMNEQYF.

The J gene is TRBJ2-5, the V gene TRBV15; checking the TCRdb D call of TRBD2 is not possible without DNA. The CDR3 runs 14 residues. Germline CDR1 is LNHNV and CDR2 is YYDKDF (reference sequence). The CDR3 spells CATSRAKEAETQYF.

This chain joins TRBV29-1 and TRBJ2-2. From germline, CDR1 is SQVTM and CDR2 ANQGSEA. The CDR3 extends over 15 amino acids. Here the CDR3 reads CSVAILAWGTGELFF.

The V and J genes are TRBV5-6 and TRBJ1-5. The germline gives CDR1 SGHDT, CDR2 YYEEEE. The CDR3 has 13 residues. CDR3 protein: CASSSTGEGPQHF.

The chain is built from TRBV7-2 and TRBJ2-7; TCRdb returns TRBD1, unconfirmable since there is no DNA. In germline, CDR1 is SGHTA, CDR2 FQGNSA. The CDR3 has 16 amino acids. CDR3: CASSPPGFRGYAEQYF. The entire variable domain, with the rest obtained from reference TRBV7-2 and TRBJ2-7, is as follows: GAGVSQSPSNKVTEKGKDVELRCDPISGHTALYWYRQSLGQGLEFLIYFQGNSAPDKSGLPSDRFSAERTGGSVSTLTIQRTQQEDSAVYLCASSPPGFRGYAEQYFGPGTRLTVT.

V is TRBV11-2 and J is TRBJ1-6. Per germline, CDR1 SGHAT and CDR2 FQNNGV. The CDR3 has 15 residues. CDR3 residues: CASSMGRAIGSPLHF.

J is TRBJ1-1 and V is TRBV21-1; the D gene TCRdb calls, TRBD1, cannot be checked with no DNA. TRBV21-1 is a pseudogene. The CDR3 loop spans 16 amino acids. The CDR3 reads CASTPSRTEGDTEAFF.

The chain uses TRBV6-5 and TRBJ2-1; TCRdb returns TRBD2, unconfirmable since there is no DNA. This CDR3 has 15 amino acids. CDR1 is MNHEY, CDR2 SVGAGI, per germline. CDR3 sequence: CASSYSGGRLDEQFF.

The rearrangement links TRBV12-3 or TRBV12-4 to TRBJ2-3; TCRdb picks TRBD2, but there is no DNA to check that call. The CDR3 length is 14 residues. The chain's CDR3 is CASSYLAGTDTQYF.

The CDR3 here is CASSASGTPANVLTF. The chain has TRBV9 and TRBJ2-6. This CDR3 is built from 15 residues. Germline assignment: CDR1 SGDLS and CDR2 YYNGEE.

The chain recombines TRBV4-2 with TRBJ2-3; lacking DNA, the TRBD2 call made by TCRdb goes unchecked. The CDR3 runs to 16 residues. Per germline, CDR1 LGHNA and CDR2 YNFKEQ. CDR3 loop: CASSQEVADSTDTQYF.